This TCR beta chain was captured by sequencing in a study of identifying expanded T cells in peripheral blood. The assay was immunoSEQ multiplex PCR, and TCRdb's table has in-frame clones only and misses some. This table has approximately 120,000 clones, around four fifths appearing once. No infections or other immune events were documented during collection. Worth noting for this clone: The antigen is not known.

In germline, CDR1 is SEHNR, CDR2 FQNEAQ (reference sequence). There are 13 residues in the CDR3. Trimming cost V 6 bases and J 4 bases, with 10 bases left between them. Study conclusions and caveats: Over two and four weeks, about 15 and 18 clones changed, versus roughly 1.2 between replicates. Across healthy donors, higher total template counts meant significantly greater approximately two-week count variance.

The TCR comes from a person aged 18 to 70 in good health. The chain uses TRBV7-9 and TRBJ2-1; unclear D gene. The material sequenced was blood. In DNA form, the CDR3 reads TGTGCCAGCAGTCCTTTACAGTACAATGAGCAGTTCTTC. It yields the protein CASSPLQYNEQFF. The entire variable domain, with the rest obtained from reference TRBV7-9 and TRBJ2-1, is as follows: DTGVSQNPRHKITKRGQNVTFRCDPISEHNRLYWYRQTLGQGPEFLTYFQNEAQLEKSRLLSDRFSAERPKGSFSTLEIQRTEQGDSAMYLCASSPLQYNEQFFGPGTRLTVL.